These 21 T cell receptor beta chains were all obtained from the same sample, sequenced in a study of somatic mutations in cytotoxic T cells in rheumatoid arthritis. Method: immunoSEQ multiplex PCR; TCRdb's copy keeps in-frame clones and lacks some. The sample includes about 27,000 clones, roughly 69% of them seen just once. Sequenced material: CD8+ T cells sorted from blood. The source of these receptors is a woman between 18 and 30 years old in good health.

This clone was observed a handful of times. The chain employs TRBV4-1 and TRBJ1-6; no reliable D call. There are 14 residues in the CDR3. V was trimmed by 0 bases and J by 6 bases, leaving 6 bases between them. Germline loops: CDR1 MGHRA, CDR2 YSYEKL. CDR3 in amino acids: CASSQETPNSPLHF. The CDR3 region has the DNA TGCGCCAGCAGCCAAGAGACGCCTAATTCACCCCTCCACTTT.

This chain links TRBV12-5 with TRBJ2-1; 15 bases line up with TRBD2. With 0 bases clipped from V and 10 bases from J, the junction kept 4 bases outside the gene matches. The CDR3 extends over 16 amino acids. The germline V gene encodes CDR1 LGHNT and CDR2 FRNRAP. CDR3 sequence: CASGLVSGLAGGEQFF. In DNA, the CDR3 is TGTGCTAGTGGTTTGGTATCGGGACTAGCGGGAGGAGAGCAGTTCTTC.

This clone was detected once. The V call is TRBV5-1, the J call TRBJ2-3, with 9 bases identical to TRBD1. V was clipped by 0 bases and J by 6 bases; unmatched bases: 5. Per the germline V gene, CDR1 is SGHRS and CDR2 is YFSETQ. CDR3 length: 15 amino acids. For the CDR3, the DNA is TGCGCCAGCAGCTTGGCGAGGGACAGGGAGGATACGCAGTATTTT. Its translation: CASSLARDREDTQYF.

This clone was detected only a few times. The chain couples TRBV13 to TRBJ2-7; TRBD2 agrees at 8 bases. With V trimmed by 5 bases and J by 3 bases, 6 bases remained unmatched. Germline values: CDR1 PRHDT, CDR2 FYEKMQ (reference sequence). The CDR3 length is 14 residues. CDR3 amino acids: CASSLGLANYEQYF. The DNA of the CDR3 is TGTGCCAGCAGCCTCGGACTAGCAAACTACGAGCAGTACTTC.

This CDR3 reads CASSLGGLHPYLYV. In nucleotides, the CDR3 is TGTGCCAGCAGCTTAGGAGGTTTACATCCCTACCTGTACGTC. The rearrangement joins TRBV7-9 to TRBJ2-7, with D uncertain. CDR3 length: 14 amino acids. The V end lost 1 base, the J end lost 12 bases, and 19 bases lay between the germline ends. CDR1 is SEHNR, CDR2 FQNEAQ, per germline (reference sequence).

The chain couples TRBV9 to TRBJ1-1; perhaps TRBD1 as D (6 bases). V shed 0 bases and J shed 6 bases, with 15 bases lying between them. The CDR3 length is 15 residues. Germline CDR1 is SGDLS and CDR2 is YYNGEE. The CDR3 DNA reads TGTGCCAGCAGCGTAGGGGGCGGGGGCGAGGCTGAAGCTTTCTTT. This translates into CASSVGGGGEAEAFF. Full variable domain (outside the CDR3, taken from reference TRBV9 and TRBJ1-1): DSGVTQTPKHLITATGQRVTLRCSPRSGDLSVYWYQQSLDQGLQFLIQYYNGEERAKGNILERFSAQQFPDLHSELNLSSLELGDSALYFCASSVGGGGEAEAFFGQGTRLTVV.

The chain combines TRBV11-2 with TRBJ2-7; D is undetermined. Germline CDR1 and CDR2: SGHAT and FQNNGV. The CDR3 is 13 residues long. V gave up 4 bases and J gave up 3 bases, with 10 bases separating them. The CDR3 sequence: CASSSESIYEQYF. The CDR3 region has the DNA TGTGCCAGCAGCTCAGAGTCGATCTACGAGCAGTACTTC. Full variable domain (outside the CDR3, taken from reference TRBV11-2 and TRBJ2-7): EAGVAQSPRYKIIEKRQSVAFWCNPISGHATLYWYQQILGQGPKLLIQFQNNGVVDDSQLPKDRFSAERLKGVDSTLKIQPAKLEDSAVYLCASSSESIYEQYFGPGTRLTVT.

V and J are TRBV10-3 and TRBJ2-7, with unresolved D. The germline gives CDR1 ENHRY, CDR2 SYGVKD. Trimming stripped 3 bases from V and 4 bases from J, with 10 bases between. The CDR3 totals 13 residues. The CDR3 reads CAISDPGWYEQYF. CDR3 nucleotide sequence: TGTGCCATCAGTGATCCGGGCTGGTACGAGCAGTACTTC.

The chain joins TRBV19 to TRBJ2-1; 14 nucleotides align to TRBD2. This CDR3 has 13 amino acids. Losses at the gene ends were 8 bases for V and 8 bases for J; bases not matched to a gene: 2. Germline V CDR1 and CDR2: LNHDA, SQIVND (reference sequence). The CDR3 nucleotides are TGTGCCAGTGGGACTAGCGGGAGTTATGAGCAGTTCTTC. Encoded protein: CASGTSGSYEQFF.

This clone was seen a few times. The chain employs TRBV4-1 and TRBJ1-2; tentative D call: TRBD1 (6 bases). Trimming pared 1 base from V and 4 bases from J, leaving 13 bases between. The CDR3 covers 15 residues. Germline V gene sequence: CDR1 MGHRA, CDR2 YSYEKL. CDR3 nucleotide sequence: TGCGCCAGCAGCCAAGGGCCGGACAGCTTCTATGGCTACACCTTC. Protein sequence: CASSQGPDSFYGYTF.

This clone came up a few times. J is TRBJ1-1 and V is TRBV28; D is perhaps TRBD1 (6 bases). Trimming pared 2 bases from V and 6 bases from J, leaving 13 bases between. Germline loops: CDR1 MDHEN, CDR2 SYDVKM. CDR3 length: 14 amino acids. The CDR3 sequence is CASSLEGGRPEAFF. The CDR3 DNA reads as TGTGCCAGCAGTTTAGAAGGGGGGCGCCCTGAAGCTTTCTTT.

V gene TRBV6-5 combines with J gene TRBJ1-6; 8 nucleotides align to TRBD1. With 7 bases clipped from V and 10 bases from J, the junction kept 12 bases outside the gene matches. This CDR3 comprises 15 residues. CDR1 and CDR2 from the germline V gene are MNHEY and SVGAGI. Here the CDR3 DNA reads TGTGCCAGCACCTTACAAGGTTCAGGGGGCTCACCCCTCCACTTT. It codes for CASTLQGSGGSPLHF.

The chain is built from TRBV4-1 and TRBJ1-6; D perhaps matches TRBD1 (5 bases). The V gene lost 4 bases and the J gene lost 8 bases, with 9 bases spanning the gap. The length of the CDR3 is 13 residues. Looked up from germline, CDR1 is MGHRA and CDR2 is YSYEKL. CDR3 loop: CASSPTGDSPLHF. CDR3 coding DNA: TGCGCCAGCAGCCCCACAGGAGATTCACCCCTCCACTTT.

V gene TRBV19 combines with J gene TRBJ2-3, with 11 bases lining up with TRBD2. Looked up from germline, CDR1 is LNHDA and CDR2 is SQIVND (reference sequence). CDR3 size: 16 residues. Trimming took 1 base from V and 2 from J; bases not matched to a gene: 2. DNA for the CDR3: TGTGCCAGTAGTATAGCTAGCGGGGGGTTCACAGATACGCAGTATTTT. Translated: CASSIASGGFTDTQYF.

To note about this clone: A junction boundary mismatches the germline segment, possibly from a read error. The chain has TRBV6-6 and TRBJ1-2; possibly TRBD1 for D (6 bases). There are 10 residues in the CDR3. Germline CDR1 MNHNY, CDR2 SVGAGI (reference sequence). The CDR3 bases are TGTGCCAGCGGGGGGGGGCCTGGACTGTTC. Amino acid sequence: CASGGGPGLF.

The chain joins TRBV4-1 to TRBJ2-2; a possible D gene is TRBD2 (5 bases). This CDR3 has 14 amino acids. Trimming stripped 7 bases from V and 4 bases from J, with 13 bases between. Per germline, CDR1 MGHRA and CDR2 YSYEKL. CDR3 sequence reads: CASMGGGGTGELFF. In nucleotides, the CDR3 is TGCGCCAGCATGGGTGGCGGAGGCACCGGGGAGCTGTTTTTT.

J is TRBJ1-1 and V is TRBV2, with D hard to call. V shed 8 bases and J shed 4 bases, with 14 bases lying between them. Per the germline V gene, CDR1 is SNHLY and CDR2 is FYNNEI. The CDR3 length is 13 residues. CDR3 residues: CASGRLLLTEAFF. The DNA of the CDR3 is TGTGCCAGCGGACGGCTCCTTCTCACTGAAGCTTTCTTT.

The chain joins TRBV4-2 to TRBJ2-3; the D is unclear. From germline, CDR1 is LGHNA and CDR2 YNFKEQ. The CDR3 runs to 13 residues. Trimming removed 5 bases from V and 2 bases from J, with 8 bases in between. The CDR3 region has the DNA TGTGCCAGCAGCTCCCCGTACACAGATACGCAGTATTTT. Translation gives CASSSPYTDTQYF.

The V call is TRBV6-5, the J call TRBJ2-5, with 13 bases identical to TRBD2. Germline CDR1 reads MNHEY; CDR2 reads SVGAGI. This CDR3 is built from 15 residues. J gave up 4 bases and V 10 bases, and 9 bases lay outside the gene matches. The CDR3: CATGYWTSGRETQYF. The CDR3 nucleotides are TGTGCCACAGGATACTGGACTAGCGGGAGAGAGACCCAGTACTTC.

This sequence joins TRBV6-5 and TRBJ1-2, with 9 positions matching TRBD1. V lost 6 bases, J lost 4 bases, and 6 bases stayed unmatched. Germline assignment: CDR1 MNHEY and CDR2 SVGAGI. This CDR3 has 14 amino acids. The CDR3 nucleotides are TGTGCCAGCAGCCCGGGACAGGGCTTCTATGGCTACACCTTC. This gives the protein CASSPGQGFYGYTF.

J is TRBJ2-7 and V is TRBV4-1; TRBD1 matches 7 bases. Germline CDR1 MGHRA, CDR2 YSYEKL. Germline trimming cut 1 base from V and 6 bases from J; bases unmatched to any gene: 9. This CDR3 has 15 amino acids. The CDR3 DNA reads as TGCGCCAGCAGCCAAGGGACAGGTGCCTTCCTCGAGCAGTACGTC. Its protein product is CASSQGTGAFLEQYV.